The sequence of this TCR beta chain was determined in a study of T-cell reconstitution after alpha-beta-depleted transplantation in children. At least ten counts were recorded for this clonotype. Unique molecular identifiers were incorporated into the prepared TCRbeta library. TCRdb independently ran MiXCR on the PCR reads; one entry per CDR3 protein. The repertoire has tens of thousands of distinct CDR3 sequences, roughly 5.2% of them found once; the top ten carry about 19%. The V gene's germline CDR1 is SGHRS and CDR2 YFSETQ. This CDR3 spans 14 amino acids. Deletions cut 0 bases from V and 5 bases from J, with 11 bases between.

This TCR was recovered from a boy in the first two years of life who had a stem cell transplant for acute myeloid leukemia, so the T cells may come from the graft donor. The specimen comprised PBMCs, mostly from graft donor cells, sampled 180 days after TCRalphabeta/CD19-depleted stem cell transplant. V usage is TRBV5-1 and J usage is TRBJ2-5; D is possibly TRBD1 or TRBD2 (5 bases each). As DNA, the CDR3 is TGCGCCAGCAGCTTGGAATGGGGACGGGAGACCCAGTACTTC. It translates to CASSLEWGRETQYF.